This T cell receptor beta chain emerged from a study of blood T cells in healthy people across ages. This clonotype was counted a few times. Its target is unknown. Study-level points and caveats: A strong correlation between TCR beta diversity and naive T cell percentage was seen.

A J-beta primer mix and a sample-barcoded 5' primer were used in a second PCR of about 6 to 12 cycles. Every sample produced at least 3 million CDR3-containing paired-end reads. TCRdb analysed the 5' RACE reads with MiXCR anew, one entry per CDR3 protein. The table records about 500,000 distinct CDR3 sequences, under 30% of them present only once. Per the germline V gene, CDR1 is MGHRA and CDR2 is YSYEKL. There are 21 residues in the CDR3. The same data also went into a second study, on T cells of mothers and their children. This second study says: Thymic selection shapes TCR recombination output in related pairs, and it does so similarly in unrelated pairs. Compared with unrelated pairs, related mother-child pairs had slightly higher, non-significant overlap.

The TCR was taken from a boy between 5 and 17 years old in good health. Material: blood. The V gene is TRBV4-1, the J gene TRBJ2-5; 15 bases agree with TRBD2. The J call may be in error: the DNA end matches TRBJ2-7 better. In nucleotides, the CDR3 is TGCGCCAGCAGCCAAAAGTTGCTTGAGGGACTAGCGGGAGGACGCGGCGGCGAGCAGTACTTC. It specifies CASSQKLLEGLAGGRGGEQYF.